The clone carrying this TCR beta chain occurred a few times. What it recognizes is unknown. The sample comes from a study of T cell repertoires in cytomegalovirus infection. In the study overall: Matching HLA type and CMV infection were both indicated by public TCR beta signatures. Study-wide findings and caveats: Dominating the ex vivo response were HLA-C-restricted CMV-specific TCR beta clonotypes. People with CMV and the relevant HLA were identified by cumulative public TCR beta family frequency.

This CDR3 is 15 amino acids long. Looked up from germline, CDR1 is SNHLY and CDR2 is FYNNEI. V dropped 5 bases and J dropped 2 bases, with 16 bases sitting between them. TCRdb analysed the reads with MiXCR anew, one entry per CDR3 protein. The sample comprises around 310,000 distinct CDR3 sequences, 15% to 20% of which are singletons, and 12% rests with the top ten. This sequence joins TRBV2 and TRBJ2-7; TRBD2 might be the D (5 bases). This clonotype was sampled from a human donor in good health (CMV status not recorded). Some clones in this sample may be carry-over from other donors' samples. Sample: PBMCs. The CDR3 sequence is CASSKSSGIPYEQYF. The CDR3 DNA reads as TGTGCCAGCAGTAAAAGTTCCGGGATCCCCTACGAGCAGTACTTC.